This TCR beta chain was sequenced during a study of control samples from healthy donors and cancer patients. The data were produced by immunoSEQ multiplex PCR, yet TCRdb's version contains in-frame clones alone and is incomplete. The sample has about 81,000 clones; approximately 94% are singletons. Germline loops: CDR1 MGHRA, CDR2 YSYEKL. The CDR3 is 17 amino acids. Germline trimming cut 3 bases from V and 4 bases from J; bases unmatched to any gene: 10. The sample taken for sequencing was blood. The TCR sequence derives from a woman aged 18-29 years in good health. The J gene is TRBJ2-1, the V gene TRBV4-1, with 9 bases that match TRBD1. Written as DNA, the CDR3 is TGCGCCAGCAGCCACCTCCCCCCGGGACAGGGTTACAATGAGCAGTTCTTC. Translating gives CASSHLPPGQGYNEQFF.